These 27 T cell receptor beta chains were sequenced from one sample in a study of HIV-infected children after antiretroviral therapy interruption. Unique molecular identifiers were included in an RNA-based 3' RACE TCR library. TCRdb re-derived calls from the 3' RACE reads in MiXCR, one entry per CDR3 protein. The table has about 89,000 distinct CDR3 sequences, approximately 6.9% seen once. The treatment was: PENTA 11 planned treatment interruption arm or continuous ART arm. The starting material was CD45RA+ CD4+ T cells from PBMCs, pooled from several time points, obtained from a donor given antiretroviral therapy, either interrupted or continuous. Subset of the sample: naive CD4+ CD45RA+ CD45RO- T cells. All receptors come from a pool of human donors with HIV.

In this sample, this clonotype turned up a few times. V and J are TRBV2 and TRBJ1-4; 9 positions match TRBD1. This CDR3 spans 13 amino acids. J lost 11 bases, V lost 10 bases, and 11 bases had no gene match. The germline gives CDR1 SNHLY, CDR2 FYNNEI. CDR3 coding DNA: TGTGCCACCGCCGGGACAGGGATAGATAAACTGTTTTTT. Translation: CATAGTGIDKLFF.

This clonotype was seen only a few times. The rearrangement joins TRBV27 to TRBJ2-7, with 7 bases that match TRBD2. V was pared by 9 bases and J by 8 bases, with 4 bases of the junction left unmatched. The V gene's germline CDR1 is MNHEY and CDR2 SMNVEV (reference sequence). The CDR3 consists of 10 residues. CDR3 residues: CASGREKQYF. The CDR3 coding sequence is TGTGCCAGTGGGAGGGAAAAGCAGTACTTC.

This clonotype was found many times. V is TRBV7-2 and J is TRBJ2-4, with D maybe TRBD1 (5 bases). This CDR3 has 14 residues. Trimming took off 1 base at V and 4 bases at J, with 8 bases between the two ends. Germline CDR1 and CDR2: SGHTA and FQGNSA. CDR3 residues: CASSLDRRKNIQYF. Written as DNA, the CDR3 is TGTGCCAGCAGCTTAGACAGGAGAAAAAACATTCAGTACTTC.

This clonotype showed up many times. The chain joins TRBV18 to TRBJ2-2; D gene ambiguous. The CDR3 loop spans 14 amino acids. V was trimmed by 2 bases and J by 0 bases, leaving 4 bases between them. Germline CDR1 and CDR2: KGHSH and LQKENI. This chain's CDR3 is CASSPASNTGELFF. CDR3 DNA sequence: TGTGCCAGCTCACCAGCATCGAACACCGGGGAGCTGTTTTTT.

The V call is TRBV7-3, the J call TRBJ2-2; no clear D gene. CDR3 length: 13 residues. Trimming pared 1 base from V and 3 bases from J, leaving 3 bases between. The germline V gene encodes CDR1 SGHTA and CDR2 FQGTGA. For the CDR3, the DNA is TGTGCCAGCAGCTTAAAGCACACCGGGGAGCTGTTTTTT. Protein: CASSLKHTGELFF.

The chain recombines TRBV11-1 with TRBJ2-1; the D is unclear. Trimming left V 7 bases short and J 7 bases short, with 14 bases between. From germline, CDR1 is SGHAT and CDR2 FQDESV (reference sequence). This CDR3 comprises 13 residues. The chain's CDR3 is CASTLISGNEQFF. The CDR3 DNA reads TGTGCCAGCACCCTGATTTCTGGGAATGAGCAGTTCTTC. The entire variable domain, with the rest obtained from reference TRBV11-1 and TRBJ2-1, is as follows: EAEVAQSPRYKITEKSQAVAFWCDPISGHATLYWYRQILGQGPELLVQFQDESVVDDSQLPKDRFSAERLKGVDSTLKIQPAELGDSAMYLCASTLISGNEQFFGPGTRLTVL.

This clonotype was seen ten or more times. The chain is built from TRBV4-1 and TRBJ2-1; perhaps TRBD2 as D (5 bases). There are 13 residues in the CDR3. Trimming removed 0 bases from V and 8 bases from J, with 8 bases in between. Germline CDR1 MGHRA, CDR2 YSYEKL. CDR3 in amino acids: CASSQEPGYEQFF. As DNA, the CDR3 is TGCGCCAGCAGCCAAGAGCCGGGGTATGAGCAGTTCTTC.

The chain uses TRBV7-9 and TRBJ2-3; D call uncertain. CDR3 size: 10 residues. V shed 8 bases and J shed 1 base, with 1 base lying between them. CDR1 SEHNR and CDR2 FQNEAQ come from the germline V gene (reference sequence). As DNA, the CDR3 is TGTGCCAGCGGCACAGATACGCAGTATTTT. It specifies CASGTDTQYF. The full variable domain, rest sourced from reference TRBV7-9 and TRBJ2-3, is DTGVSQNPRHKITKRGQNVTFRCDPISEHNRLYWYRQTLGQGPEFLTYFQNEAQLEKSRLLSDRFSAERPKGSFSTLEIQRTEQGDSAMYLCASGTDTQYFGPGTRLTVL.

This clonotype was counted ten times or more. This chain connects TRBV19 to TRBJ1-4, with 9 bases that match TRBD1. CDR1 and CDR2 (germline): LNHDA, SQIVND (reference sequence). With V trimmed by 3 bases and J by 7 bases, 6 bases remained unmatched. CDR3 length: 15 amino acids. The CDR3 reads CASSIQDRGSEKLFF. The CDR3 coding sequence is TGTGCCAGTAGTATTCAGGACAGGGGTAGTGAAAAACTGTTTTTT.

This clonotype was found a few times. The J gene is TRBJ1-1, the V gene TRBV20-1, with a tentative D call TRBD1 (5 bases). Germline V gene data show CDR1 as DFQATT and CDR2 as SNEGSKA (reference sequence). The V and J ends lost 0 bases and 5 bases respectively, with 10 bases between them. The CDR3 extends over 13 amino acids. CDR3 sequence reads: CSARDRGVTEAFF. The CDR3 region has the DNA TGCAGTGCTAGAGATCGGGGGGTTACTGAAGCTTTCTTT.

This clonotype was picked up many times. The V and J genes are TRBV29-1 and TRBJ2-5, with a tentative D call TRBD2 (6 bases). CDR1 and CDR2 from the germline V gene are SQVTM and ANQGSEA. The CDR3 covers 13 residues. V was cut by 3 bases and J by 1 base, with 9 bases left in between. The CDR3 DNA sequence: TGCAGCGTTGACGCGGGACTCCAAGAGACCCAGTACTTC. Translating gives CSVDAGLQETQYF.

This clonotype appeared a few times. The chain couples TRBV12-3 or TRBV12-4 to TRBJ1-1; 9 nucleotides agree with TRBD1. J gave up 4 bases and V 2 bases, and 5 bases lay outside the gene matches. The CDR3 has 15 residues. The CDR3 here is CASSLTGGAGTEAFF. The DNA for the CDR3 is TGTGCCAGCAGTTTAACAGGGGGCGCGGGCACTGAAGCTTTCTTT.

The chain couples TRBV10-3 to TRBJ1-2; 7 positions agree with TRBD1. The CDR3 spans 13 residues. The J segment lost 3 bases and the V segment lost 10 bases, leaving 8 bases of the junction unmatched. The V gene's germline CDR1 is ENHRY and CDR2 SYGVKD. The CDR3 here is CASQGQTYYGYTF. DNA for the CDR3: TGTGCCAGCCAGGGACAGACCTACTATGGCTACACCTTC.

This clonotype was seen many times. The chain employs TRBV5-6 and TRBJ2-7; 8 nucleotides match TRBD2. Germline V lookup: CDR1 SGHDT, CDR2 YYEEEE. The CDR3 runs to 15 residues. J lost 2 bases, V lost 6 bases, and 10 bases had no gene match. Written as DNA, the CDR3 is TGTGCCAGCATCAGGGAACTAGCGGATACCTACGAGCAGTACTTC. Its protein product is CASIRELADTYEQYF.

The chain recombines TRBV9 with TRBJ2-5, with no clear D. Between the trimmed V and J ends, which lost 3 bases and 1 base, there was a span of 10 bases. Germline V lookup: CDR1 SGDLS, CDR2 YYNGEE. The CDR3 runs 14 residues. The DNA of the CDR3 is TGTGCCAGCAGCGAGATTGACACCCAAGAGACCCAGTACTTC. Translating it yields CASSEIDTQETQYF. Supplemented by reference TRBV9 and TRBJ2-5, the full variable domain reads DSGVTQTPKHLITATGQRVTLRCSPRSGDLSVYWYQQSLDQGLQFLIQYYNGEERAKGNILERFSAQQFPDLHSELNLSSLELGDSALYFCASSEIDTQETQYFGPGTRLLVL.

This clonotype occurred a few times. This chain joins TRBV28 and TRBJ2-3; possibly TRBD2 for D (5 bases). Trimming removed 3 bases from V and 4 bases from J, with 11 bases in between. Looked up from germline, CDR1 is MDHEN and CDR2 is SYDVKM. The CDR3 sequence is 14 residues long. The CDR3 DNA follows: TGTGCCAGCAGTTTGTATGGGAGTCCAGATACGCAGTATTTT. Translation gives CASSLYGSPDTQYF. Full variable domain (missing parts from reference TRBV28 and TRBJ2-3): DVKVTQSSRYLVKRTGEKVFLECVQDMDHENMFWYRQDPGLGLRLIYFSYDVKMKEKGDIPEGYSVSREKKERFSLILESASTNQTSMYLCASSLYGSPDTQYFGPGTRLTVL.

This clonotype was seen ten or more times. This chain joins TRBV12-3 or TRBV12-4 and TRBJ2-7; 7 nucleotides line up with TRBD1. The CDR3 has 15 residues. With 2 bases clipped from V and 5 bases from J, the junction kept 9 bases outside the gene matches. CDR3 nucleotides: TGTGCCAGCAGTTTAAGAGAAAGACAGGGCAACGAGCAGTACTTC. Translating it yields CASSLRERQGNEQYF.

This clonotype was seen many times. The gene calls are TRBV10-3 and TRBJ2-2, with TRBD1 matching 9 bases. Germline values: CDR1 ENHRY, CDR2 SYGVKD. Losses at the gene ends were 10 bases for V and 6 bases for J; bases not matched to a gene: 15. The CDR3 contains 16 residues. The CDR3 DNA follows: TGTGCCACTCACGGACCGGGACAGGGTAACCCCGGGGAGCTGTTTTTT. Its protein is CATHGPGQGNPGELFF.

Many counts were recorded for this clonotype. The chain combines TRBV19 with TRBJ1-5, with a possible D match to TRBD1 (6 bases). Germline V lookup: CDR1 LNHDA, CDR2 SQIVND (reference sequence). V was trimmed by 3 bases and J by 7 bases, leaving 10 bases between them. The length of the CDR3 is 13 residues. The CDR3 loop is CASSISGEQPQHF. The CDR3 region has the DNA TGTGCCAGTAGTATTTCAGGGGAACAGCCCCAGCATTTT.

This clonotype was recorded many times. The genes are TRBV2 and TRBJ1-5; D is ambiguous. The V end was cut by 4 bases, the J end by 2 bases, with 9 bases between. This CDR3 comprises 14 residues. Germline V gives CDR1 SNHLY, CDR2 FYNNEI. The CDR3: CASSVGNGNQPQHF. The CDR3 nucleotides read TGTGCCAGCAGTGTGGGGAATGGCAATCAGCCCCAGCATTTT.

In its sample, this clonotype was seen many times. V is TRBV20-1 and J is TRBJ1-3; D unclear. V was pared by 6 bases and J by 4 bases, with 16 bases between. Per germline, CDR1 DFQATT and CDR2 SNEGSKA (reference sequence). The CDR3 has 14 residues. DNA of the CDR3: TGCAGTGCCCATCCTATGGGTGGGGGAAACACCATATATTTT. This encodes CSAHPMGGGNTIYF.

This clonotype was detected ten times or more. This sequence joins TRBV29-1 and TRBJ2-1; TRBD2 might be the D (6 bases). The CDR3 covers 14 residues. CDR1 and CDR2 from the germline V gene are SQVTM and ANQGSEA. Trimming took 4 bases from V and 2 from J, leaving 12 bases between them. In nucleotides, the CDR3 is TGCAGCGTTGCTCGGAGGGCGACCTACAATGAGCAGTTCTTC. Translating gives CSVARRATYNEQFF.

This clonotype has a handful of counts. The chain is built from TRBV11-1 and TRBJ1-1, with 7 positions matching TRBD1. V shed 4 bases, J shed 0 bases, and the junction held 5 bases outside the gene matches. The CDR3 is 15 residues long. Germline lookup yields CDR1 SGHAT and CDR2 FQDESV (reference sequence). CDR3 bases: TGTGCCAGCAGCTCTGGGACAGTAGTGAACACTGAAGCTTTCTTT. It encodes CASSSGTVVNTEAFF.

This clonotype showed up many times. CDR3 region: CAISLGPGDTEAFF. DNA for the CDR3: TGTGCCATCAGTCTCGGACCCGGGGACACTGAAGCTTTCTTT. The J gene is TRBJ1-1, the V gene TRBV10-3; D not resolved. Germline V lookup: CDR1 ENHRY, CDR2 SYGVKD. V was shortened by 5 bases and J by 3 bases, with 13 bases between the two germline ends. The CDR3 has 14 amino acids.

This clonotype was counted many times. The CDR3 is CASSQVGRTGTYEQYF. The DNA for the CDR3 is TGCGCCAGCAGCCAAGTAGGGAGGACAGGGACCTACGAGCAGTACTTC. The V and J genes are TRBV4-1 and TRBJ2-7, with TRBD1 matching 8 bases. CDR3 length equals 16 residues. Germline V gene sequence: CDR1 MGHRA, CDR2 YSYEKL. The ends lost 1 base at V and 2 bases at J; junction bases unmatched: 7.

This rearrangement joins TRBV4-2 to TRBJ2-1; the match to TRBD1 covers 8 bases. The ends lost 4 bases at V and 2 bases at J; junction bases unmatched: 7. The CDR3 runs 16 residues. Per germline, CDR1 LGHNA and CDR2 YNFKEQ. The CDR3 DNA sequence: TGTGCCAGCAGCCCCAGGGGGCGGGGACCCTACAATGAGCAGTTCTTC. Encoded protein: CASSPRGRGPYNEQFF.

This clonotype was seen at least ten times. This CDR3 reads CASSLGFNSPLHF. CDR3 coding DNA: TGTGCCAGCAGTTTGGGGTTCAATTCACCCCTCCACTTT. The V call is TRBV28, the J call TRBJ1-6; D is uncertain. CDR1 MDHEN and CDR2 SYDVKM come from the germline V gene. Trimming cost V 3 bases and J 7 bases, with 7 bases left between them. The CDR3 spans 13 residues.